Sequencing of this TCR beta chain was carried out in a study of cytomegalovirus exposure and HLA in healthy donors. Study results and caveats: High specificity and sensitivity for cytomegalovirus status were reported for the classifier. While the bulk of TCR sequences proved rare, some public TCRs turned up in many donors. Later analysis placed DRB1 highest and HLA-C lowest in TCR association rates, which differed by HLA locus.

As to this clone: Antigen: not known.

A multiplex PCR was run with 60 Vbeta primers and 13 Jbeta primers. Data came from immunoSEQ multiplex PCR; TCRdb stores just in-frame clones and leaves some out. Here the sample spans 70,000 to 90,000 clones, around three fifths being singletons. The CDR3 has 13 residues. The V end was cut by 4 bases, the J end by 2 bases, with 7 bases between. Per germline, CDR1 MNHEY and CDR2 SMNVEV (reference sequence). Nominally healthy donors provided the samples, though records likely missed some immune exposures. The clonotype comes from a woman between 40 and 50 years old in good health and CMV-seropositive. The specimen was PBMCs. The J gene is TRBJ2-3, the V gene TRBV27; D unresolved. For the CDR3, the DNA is TGTGCCAGCAGTTCTCTAGACACAGATACGCAGTATTTT. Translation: CASSSLDTDTQYF.